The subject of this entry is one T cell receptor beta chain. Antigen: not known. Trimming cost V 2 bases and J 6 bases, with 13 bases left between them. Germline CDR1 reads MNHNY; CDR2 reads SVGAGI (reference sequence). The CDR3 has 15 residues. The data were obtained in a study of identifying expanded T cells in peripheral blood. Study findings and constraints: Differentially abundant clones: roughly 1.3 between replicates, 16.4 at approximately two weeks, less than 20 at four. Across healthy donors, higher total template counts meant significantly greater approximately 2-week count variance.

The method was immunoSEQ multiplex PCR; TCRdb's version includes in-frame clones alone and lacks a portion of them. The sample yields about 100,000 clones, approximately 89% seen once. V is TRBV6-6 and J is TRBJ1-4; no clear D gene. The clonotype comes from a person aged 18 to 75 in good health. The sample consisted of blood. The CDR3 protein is CASSYPSGSDEKLFF. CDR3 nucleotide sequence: TGTGCCAGCAGTTACCCCAGCGGGTCGGATGAAAAACTGTTTTTT.